These T cell receptor beta chains were read from a single sample in a study of blood T cell repertoires in COVID-19. Measured with immunoSEQ multiplex PCR; TCRdb has only the in-frame clones, and not every one. This sample yields approximately 470,000 clones, of which roughly 87% are seen a single time; 0.7% belongs to the top ten. Specimen: PBMCs or T cells enriched from blood (not recorded which). The source is a woman under 30 who had recovered from COVID-19. Both conserved end residues are part of each CDR3. D genes are given only for firm matches. Some rows mark clone size as missing; the rest say once, few, many or name a class of expanded clone.

V gene	CDR3 length	D gene	J gene	clone size	CDR3 protein	CDR3 DNA
TRBV14	13	-	TRBJ1-2	-	CASSPAGNYGYTF	TGTGCCAGCAGCCCGGCAGGGAACTATGGCTACACCTTC
TRBV28	15	-	TRBJ2-5	-	CASSPVSFSQETQYF	TGTGCCAGCAGCCCTGTCAGTTTCTCACAAGAGACCCAGTACTTC
TRBV5-1	15	-	TRBJ2-6	-	CASSSGSSGANVLTF	TGCGCCAGCAGCTCCGGGTCTTCTGGGGCCAACGTCCTGACTTTC
TRBV5-1	12	TRBD1	TRBJ2-7	-	CASSPDRDEQYF	TGCGCCAGCAGCCCAGACAGGGACGAGCAGTACTTC
TRBV9	12	-	TRBJ2-7	-	CASSPGDELQYF	TGTGCCAGCAGCCCCGGTGATGAGTTACAGTACTTC
TRBV5-4	16	-	TRBJ1-1	-	CASSFWGQGKGTEAFF	TGTGCCAGCAGCTTCTGGGGGCAGGGTAAGGGAACTGAAGCTTTCTTT
TRBV28	14	TRBD1	TRBJ1-4	-	CASSVTGTGEKLFF	TGTGCCAGCAGTGTGACCGGGACAGGAGAAAAACTGTTTTTT
TRBV10-1	14	TRBD1	TRBJ2-1	-	CASPRQGARDEQFF	TGCGCCAGCCCGCGGCAGGGGGCGCGGGATGAGCAGTTCTTC
TRBV28	16	-	TRBJ1-4	-	CASSLWAGAGREKLFF	TGTGCCAGCAGTTTATGGGCAGGGGCAGGGCGTGAAAAACTGTTTTTT
TRBV7-9	14	-	TRBJ2-1	-	CASSLARDYNEQFF	TGTGCCAGCAGCTTAGCGAGAGACTACAATGAGCAGTTCTTC
TRBV4-1	14	-	TRBJ2-7	-	CASSQGVVSYEQYF	TGCGCCAGCAGCCAAGGTGTGGTCAGCTACGAGCAGTACTTC
TRBV2	13	-	TRBJ2-7	once	CASRRVASYEQYF	TGTGCCAGCAGGCGGGTTGCATCCTACGAGCAGTACTTC
TRBV3-1/TRBV3-2	15	TRBD1	TRBJ1-2	-	CASSHLGGARDGYTF	TGTGCCAGCAGCCATTTAGGGGGCGCCCGGGATGGCTACACCTTC
TRBV5-1	14	-	TRBJ2-7	few	CASSLSFSAYEQYF	TGCGCCAGCAGCTTGTCCTTCTCTGCCTACGAGCAGTACTTC
TRBV7-2	15	TRBD2	TRBJ2-5	-	CASSLGGGIQETQYF	TGTGCCAGCAGCTTAGGCGGGGGAATCCAAGAGACCCAGTACTTC
TRBV27	14	TRBD1	TRBJ2-7	-	CASSRSTQGNEQYF	TGTGCCAGCAGTCGATCGACACAGGGGAACGAGCAGTACTTC
TRBV5-1	14	-	TRBJ1-1	-	CASSPWQGNTEAFF	TGCGCCAGCAGCCCGTGGCAGGGGAACACTGAAGCTTTCTTT
TRBV27	16	TRBD1	TRBJ2-2	-	CASSPRDRVRTGELFF	TGTGCCAGCAGTCCCCGGGACAGGGTGAGAACCGGGGAGCTGTTTTTT
TRBV5-1	14	TRBD2	TRBJ2-7	-	CASSTEPGGDEQYF	TGCGCCAGCAGCACCGAGCCCGGGGGGGACGAGCAGTACTTC
TRBV19	14	TRBD1	TRBJ1-2	once	CASSIVTGTGDYTF	TGTGCCAGTAGTATAGTGACCGGGACAGGGGACTACACCTTC
TRBV4-1	17	-	TRBJ2-3	-	CASSPNQGASVLDTQYF	TGCGCCAGCAGCCCCAACCAAGGGGCTTCGGTATTGGATACGCAGTATTTT
TRBV5-1	14	-	TRBJ1-1	-	CASSAGVMDTEAFF	TGCGCCAGCAGCGCGGGGGTCATGGACACTGAAGCTTTCTTT
TRBV28	13	TRBD1	TRBJ1-2	-	CASSEGQGKGYTF	TGTGCCAGCAGCGAGGGACAGGGTAAGGGCTACACCTTC